Reported below is one T cell receptor (beta chain). Its antigen is unknown. This sample was taken from a study of post-analysis software for immune sequencing data. The overall study: Disease courses included relapsing-remitting, secondary progressive and progressive-relapsing multiple sclerosis. Study conclusions and caveats: Four to six TRBV segments were more frequent in patients than controls; TRBV5-6, TRBV5-1 and TRBV20-1 belonged to this group. Multiple sclerosis patients showed significantly lower normalized Chao1 diversity than controls did. Clustering by F measure revealed strong co-clustering among samples prepared together in one batch.

The library was made from cDNA and included unique molecular identifiers. It was from roughly 0.93 to 9.6 million T cells that about half a million cDNA molecules came. TCRdb re-called the PCR reads with MiXCR, one entry per CDR3 protein. The data contain hundreds of thousands of distinct CDR3 sequences, roughly 46% of them seen just once; the ten biggest clones take up about 12%. Between the trimmed V and J ends, which lost 2 bases and 8 bases, there was a span of 7 bases. The CDR3 spans 12 residues. Looked up from germline, CDR1 is SEHNR and CDR2 is FQNEAQ (reference sequence). This chain links TRBV7-9 with TRBJ2-1; D call uncertain. Sequenced: blood. The receptor was isolated from a girl aged 10 to 17 with multiple sclerosis. The CDR3: CASSLMFDEQFF. Here the CDR3 DNA reads TGTGCCAGCAGCTTAATGTTCGATGAGCAGTTCTTC.